This T cell receptor (beta chain) was obtained from a study of molecular identifiers for immune sequencing clone quantification. Study-wide results and limits: Jurkat TCR RNA spiked in from one cell reportedly remained identifiable amid some 950,000 naive cells.

The V and J ends lost 4 bases and 0 bases respectively, with 13 bases between them. The CDR3 spans 15 residues. Germline V lookup: CDR1 SGHRS, CDR2 YFSETQ. TCRdb itself ran the PCR reads through MiXCR, one entry per CDR3 protein. Of around 460,000 distinct CDR3 sequences listed, over 20% were seen once; the top ten hold around 0.84%. Points on this clonotype: Its antigen is not known.

The sequencing sample was made of naive CD8+ T cells from blood, with Jurkat cell RNA spiked in. Noted subset: FACS-sorted CD8+CD4-CCR7+CD45RA+ naive T cells. J is TRBJ1-1 and V is TRBV5-1; D gene ambiguous. The sequence was obtained from a human donor in good health. Some libraries in this study had Jurkat cell RNA spiked in. The CDR3 sequence is CASSARQNMNTEAFF. The DNA for the CDR3 is TGCGCCAGCAGCGCCCGTCAAAATATGAACACTGAAGCTTTCTTT.